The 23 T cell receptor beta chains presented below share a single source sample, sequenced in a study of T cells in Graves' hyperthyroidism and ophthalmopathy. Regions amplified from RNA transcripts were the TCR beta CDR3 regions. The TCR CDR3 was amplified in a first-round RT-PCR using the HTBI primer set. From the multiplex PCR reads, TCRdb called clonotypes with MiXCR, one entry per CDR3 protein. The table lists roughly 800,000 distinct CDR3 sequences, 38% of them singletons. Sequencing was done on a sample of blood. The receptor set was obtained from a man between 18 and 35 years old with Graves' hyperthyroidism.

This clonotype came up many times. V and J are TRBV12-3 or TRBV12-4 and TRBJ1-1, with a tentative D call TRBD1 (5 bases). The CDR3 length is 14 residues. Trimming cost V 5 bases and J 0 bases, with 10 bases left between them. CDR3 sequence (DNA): TGTGCCAGCAGTGCCGGGGGGATGAACACTGAAGCTTTCTTT. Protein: CASSAGGMNTEAFF.

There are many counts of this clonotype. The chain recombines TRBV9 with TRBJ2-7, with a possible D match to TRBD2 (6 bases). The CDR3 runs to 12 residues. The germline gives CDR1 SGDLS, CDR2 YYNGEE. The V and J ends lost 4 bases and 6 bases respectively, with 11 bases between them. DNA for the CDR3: TGTGCCAGCAGCTCGGGAGCGGTCGAGCAGTACTTC. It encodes CASSSGAVEQYF.

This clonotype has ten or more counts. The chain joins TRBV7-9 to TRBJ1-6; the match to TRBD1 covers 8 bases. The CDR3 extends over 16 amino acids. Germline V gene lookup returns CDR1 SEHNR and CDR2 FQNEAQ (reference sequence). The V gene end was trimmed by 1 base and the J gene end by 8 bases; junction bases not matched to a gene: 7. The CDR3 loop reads CASSLGQGTGDSPLHF. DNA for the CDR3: TGTGCCAGCAGCTTAGGACAGGGGACGGGGGATTCACCCCTCCACTTT. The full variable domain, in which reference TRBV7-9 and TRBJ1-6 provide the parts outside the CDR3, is DTGVSQNPRHKITKRGQNVTFRCDPISEHNRLYWYRQTLGQGPEFLTYFQNEAQLEKSRLLSDRFSAERPKGSFSTLEIQRTEQGDSAMYLCASSLGQGTGDSPLHFGNGTRLTVT.

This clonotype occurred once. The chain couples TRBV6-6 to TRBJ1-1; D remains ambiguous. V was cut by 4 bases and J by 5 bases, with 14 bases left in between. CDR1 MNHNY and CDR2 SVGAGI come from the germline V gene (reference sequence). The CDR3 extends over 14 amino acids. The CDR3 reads CASSSPGGSTEAFF. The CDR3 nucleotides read TGTGCCAGCAGTTCCCCGGGAGGGTCTACTGAAGCTTTCTTT.

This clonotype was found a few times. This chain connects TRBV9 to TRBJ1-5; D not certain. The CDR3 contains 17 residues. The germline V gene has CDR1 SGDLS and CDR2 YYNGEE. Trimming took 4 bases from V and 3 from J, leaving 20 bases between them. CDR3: CASSSPTLGRDNQPQHF. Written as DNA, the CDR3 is TGTGCCAGCAGCTCCCCTACGCTTGGCCGGGACAATCAGCCCCAGCATTTT. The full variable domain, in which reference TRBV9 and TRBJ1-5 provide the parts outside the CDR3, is DSGVTQTPKHLITATGQRVTLRCSPRSGDLSVYWYQQSLDQGLQFLIQYYNGEERAKGNILERFSAQQFPDLHSELNLSSLELGDSALYFCASSSPTLGRDNQPQHFGDGTRLSIL.

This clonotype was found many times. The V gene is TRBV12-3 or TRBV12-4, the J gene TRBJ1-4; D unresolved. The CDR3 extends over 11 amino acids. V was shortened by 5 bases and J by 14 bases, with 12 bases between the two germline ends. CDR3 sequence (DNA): TGTGCCAGCAGTCGGGGAGGGCATCTGTTTTTT. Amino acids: CASSRGGHLFF.

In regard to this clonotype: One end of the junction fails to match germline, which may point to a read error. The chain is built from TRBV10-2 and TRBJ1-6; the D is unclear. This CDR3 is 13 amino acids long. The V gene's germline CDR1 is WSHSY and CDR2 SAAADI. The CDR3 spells CASSGNRNSPLHF. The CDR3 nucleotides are TGTGCCAGCAGCGGGAACCGAAATTCACCCCTCCACTTT.

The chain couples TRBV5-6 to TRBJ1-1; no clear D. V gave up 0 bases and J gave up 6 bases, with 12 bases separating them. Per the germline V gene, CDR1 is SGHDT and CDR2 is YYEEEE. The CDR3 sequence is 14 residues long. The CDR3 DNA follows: TGTGCCAGCAGCTTGGCCAGTCTTCTGGCTGAAGCTTTCTTT. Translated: CASSLASLLAEAFF.

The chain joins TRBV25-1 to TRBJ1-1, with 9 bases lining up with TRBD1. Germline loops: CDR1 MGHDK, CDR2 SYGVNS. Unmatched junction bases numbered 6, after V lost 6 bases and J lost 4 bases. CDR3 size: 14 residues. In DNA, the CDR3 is TGTGCCAGCAGACGGACAGGGGTCGCCACTGAAGCTTTCTTT. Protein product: CASRRTGVATEAFF.

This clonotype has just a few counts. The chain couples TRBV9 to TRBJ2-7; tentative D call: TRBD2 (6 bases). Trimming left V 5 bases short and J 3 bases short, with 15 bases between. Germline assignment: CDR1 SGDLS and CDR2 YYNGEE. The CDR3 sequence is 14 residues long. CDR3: CASSEKRVNYEQYF. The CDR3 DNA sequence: TGTGCCAGCAGTGAGAAGCGGGTAAACTACGAGCAGTACTTC.

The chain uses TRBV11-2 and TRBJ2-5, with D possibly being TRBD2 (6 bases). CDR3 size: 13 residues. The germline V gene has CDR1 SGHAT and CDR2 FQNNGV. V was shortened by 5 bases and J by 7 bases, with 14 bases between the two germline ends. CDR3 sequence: CASSPSRGGTQYF. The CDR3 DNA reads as TGTGCCAGCAGCCCATCGCGGGGTGGGACCCAGTACTTC.

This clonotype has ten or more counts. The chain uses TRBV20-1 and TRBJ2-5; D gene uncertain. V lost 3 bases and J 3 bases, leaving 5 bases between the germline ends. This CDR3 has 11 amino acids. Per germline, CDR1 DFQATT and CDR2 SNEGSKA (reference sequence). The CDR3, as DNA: TGCAGTGCTAGCGGTGAAGAGACCCAGTACTTC. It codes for CSASGEETQYF.

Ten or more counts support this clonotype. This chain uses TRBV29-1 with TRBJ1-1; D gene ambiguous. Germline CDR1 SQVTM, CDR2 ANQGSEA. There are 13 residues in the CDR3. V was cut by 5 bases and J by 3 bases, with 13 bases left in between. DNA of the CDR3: TGCAGCGTTCGTTCCGGGATGGACACTGAAGCTTTCTTT. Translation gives CSVRSGMDTEAFF.

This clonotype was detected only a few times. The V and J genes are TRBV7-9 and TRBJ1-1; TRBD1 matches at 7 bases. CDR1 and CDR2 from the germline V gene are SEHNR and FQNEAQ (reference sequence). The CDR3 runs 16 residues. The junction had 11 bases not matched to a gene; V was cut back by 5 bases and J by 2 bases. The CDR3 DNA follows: TGTGCCAGCAGCCCTCAGACAGGGCGGGGAAACACTGAAGCTTTCTTT. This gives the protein CASSPQTGRGNTEAFF.

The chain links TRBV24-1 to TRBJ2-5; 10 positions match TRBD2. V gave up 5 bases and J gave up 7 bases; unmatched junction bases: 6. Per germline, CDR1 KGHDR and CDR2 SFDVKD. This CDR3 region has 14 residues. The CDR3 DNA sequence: TGTGCCACCAGTGGAAGCGGGGGGGCAGGGACCCAGTACTTC. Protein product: CATSGSGGAGTQYF.

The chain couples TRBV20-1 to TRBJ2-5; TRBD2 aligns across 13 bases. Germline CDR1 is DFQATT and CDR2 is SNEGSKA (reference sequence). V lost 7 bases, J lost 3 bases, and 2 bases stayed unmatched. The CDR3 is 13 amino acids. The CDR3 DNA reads TGCAGTGGTACTAGCGGGAGGGAAGAGACCCAGTACTTC. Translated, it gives CSGTSGREETQYF.

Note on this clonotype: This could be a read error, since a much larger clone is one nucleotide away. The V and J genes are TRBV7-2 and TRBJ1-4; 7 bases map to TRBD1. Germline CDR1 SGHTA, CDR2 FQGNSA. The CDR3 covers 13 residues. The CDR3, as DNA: TGTGCCAGCAGCCATGGACAGGTCGAAAAACTGCTTTTT. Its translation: CASSHGQVEKLLF.

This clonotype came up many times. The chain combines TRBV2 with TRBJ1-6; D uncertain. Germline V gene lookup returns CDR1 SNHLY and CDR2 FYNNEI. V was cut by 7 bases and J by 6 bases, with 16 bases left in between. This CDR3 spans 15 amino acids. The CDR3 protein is CASTGDRAGNSPLHF. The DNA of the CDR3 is TGTGCCAGCACGGGAGACCGGGCGGGTAATTCACCCCTCCACTTT.

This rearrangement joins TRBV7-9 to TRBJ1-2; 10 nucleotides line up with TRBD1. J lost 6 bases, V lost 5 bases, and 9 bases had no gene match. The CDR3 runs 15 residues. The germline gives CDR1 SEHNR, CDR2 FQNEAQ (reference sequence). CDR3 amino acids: CASSKRRDRGHGYTF. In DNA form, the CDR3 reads TGTGCCAGCAGCAAGCGCCGGGACAGGGGCCATGGCTACACCTTC.

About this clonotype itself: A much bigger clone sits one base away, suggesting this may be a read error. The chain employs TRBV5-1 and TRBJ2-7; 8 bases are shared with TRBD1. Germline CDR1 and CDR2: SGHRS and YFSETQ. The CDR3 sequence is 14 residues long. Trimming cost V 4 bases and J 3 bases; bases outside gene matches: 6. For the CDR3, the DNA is TGCGCCAGCAGCATGGGGGACAGGCACTACGAGCAGTACTTC. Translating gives CASSMGDRHYEQYF.

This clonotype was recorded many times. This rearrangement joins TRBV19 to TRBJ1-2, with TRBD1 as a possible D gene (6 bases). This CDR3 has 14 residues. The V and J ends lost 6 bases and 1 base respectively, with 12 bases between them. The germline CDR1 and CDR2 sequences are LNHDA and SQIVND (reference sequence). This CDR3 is CASRPTGINYGYTF. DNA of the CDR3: TGTGCCAGTAGGCCGACAGGAATTAACTATGGCTACACCTTC.

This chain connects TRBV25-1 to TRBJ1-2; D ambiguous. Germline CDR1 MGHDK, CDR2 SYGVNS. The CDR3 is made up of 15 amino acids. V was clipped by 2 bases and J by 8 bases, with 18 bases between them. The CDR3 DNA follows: TGTGCCAGCAGTGAACCGGTCCTGGGCGTTTTGGGCTACACCTTC. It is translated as CASSEPVLGVLGYTF.

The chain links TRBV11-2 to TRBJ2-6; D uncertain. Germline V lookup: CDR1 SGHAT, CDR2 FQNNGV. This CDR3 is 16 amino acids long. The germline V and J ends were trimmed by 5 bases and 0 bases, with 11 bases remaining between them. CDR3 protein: CASSPDATSGANVLTF. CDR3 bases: TGTGCCAGCAGCCCGGACGCAACCTCTGGGGCCAACGTCCTGACTTTC.